The 21 T cell receptor beta chains reported below all come from one sample, sequenced in a study of CD8+ T cells in alopecia areata. Treatment indicated: oral pan-JAK inhibitor, 5-10 mg twice daily. TCR sequencing used cDNA made by reverse transcription of extracted RNA. The method was immunoSEQ multiplex PCR; TCRdb's version includes in-frame clones alone and lacks a portion of them. The sample gives 150,000 to 200,000 clones, about 51% of which show up once; 9.5% to 13% is in the top ten. The sequences come from CD8+ T cells sorted from blood, collected around week 52, from a patient treated with tofacitinib. These receptors came from a human donor with alopecia areata.

The genes are TRBV6-6 and TRBJ2-7, with TRBD1 as a possible D gene (5 bases). The V gene's germline CDR1 is MNHNY and CDR2 SVGAGI (reference sequence). Deletions cut 2 bases from V and 6 bases from J, with 14 bases between. There are 14 residues in the CDR3. Here the CDR3 reads CASSYPHTGAEQYF. The CDR3 nucleotides read TGTGCCAGCAGTTACCCCCATACAGGCGCCGAGCAGTACTTC.

This clone was picked up a small number of times. This rearrangement joins TRBV10-3 to TRBJ2-7; D might be TRBD2 (6 bases). Germline V gene lookup returns CDR1 ENHRY and CDR2 SYGVKD. This CDR3 region has 15 residues. V was cut by 7 bases and J by 2 bases, with 18 bases left in between. DNA for the CDR3: TGTGCCATCAAGGGCATGGTGGGGGGAACCTACGAGCAGTACTTC. Translating gives CAIKGMVGGTYEQYF.

The V gene is TRBV5-1, the J gene TRBJ2-7; D is unresolved. Germline CDR1 reads SGHRS; CDR2 reads YFSETQ. Trimming removed 1 base at V and 3 bases at J, with 2 bases between. The CDR3 extends over 11 amino acids. CDR3: CASSLNYEQYF. The CDR3 nucleotides are TGCGCCAGCAGCTTGAACTACGAGCAGTACTTC. Based on the CDR3 plus reference TRBV5-1 and TRBJ2-7, the full variable domain is KAGVTQTPRYLIKTRGQQVTLSCSPISGHRSVSWYQQTPGQGLQFLFEYFSETQRNKGNFPGRFSGRQFSNSRSEMNVSTLELGDSALYLCASSLNYEQYFGPGTRLTVT.

The CDR3, as DNA: TGTGCCAGCAGCCAGGGAGGGGACACCGGGGAGCTGTTTTTT. It codes for CASSQGGDTGELFF. V usage is TRBV5-6 and J usage is TRBJ2-2, with 7 bases lining up with TRBD2. The V segment lost 4 bases and the J segment 3 bases; nucleotides outside the gene matches: 3. Germline V CDR1 and CDR2: SGHDT, YYEEEE. This CDR3 is 14 amino acids long.

The J gene is TRBJ2-1, the V gene TRBV6-5; 12 bases are shared with TRBD1. Unmatched junction bases numbered 5, after V lost 2 bases and J lost 9 bases. The CDR3 is made up of 15 amino acids. The germline gives CDR1 MNHEY, CDR2 SVGAGI. CDR3 in DNA: TGTGCCAGCAGTTACCCCGGGACAGGGGGCCTTGAGCAGTTCTTC. It yields the protein CASSYPGTGGLEQFF.

This chain joins TRBV25-1 and TRBJ2-5; 8 positions agree with TRBD2. Germline lookup yields CDR1 MGHDK and CDR2 SYGVNS. V dropped 3 bases and J dropped 5; count of bases not matched to a gene: 11. This CDR3 is built from 16 residues. CDR3 residues: CASSDSPGLAGETQYF. CDR3 DNA sequence: TGTGCCAGCAGTGATTCTCCTGGACTAGCAGGGGAGACCCAGTACTTC.

In this sample, this clone turned up a few times. The identical CDR3 is also encoded by other nucleotide sequences in the sample. In DNA form, the CDR3 reads TGCGCCAGCAGCTTGGAGGGCGCAAAGTCACCCCTCCACTTT. Translated: CASSLEGAKSPLHF. The genes are TRBV5-1 and TRBJ1-6; D ambiguous. The germline V and J ends were trimmed by 0 bases and 10 bases, with 11 bases remaining between them. Germline lookup yields CDR1 SGHRS and CDR2 YFSETQ. This CDR3 region has 14 residues.

This sequence joins TRBV27 and TRBJ2-3; TRBD2 matches at 11 bases. CDR1 MNHEY and CDR2 SMNVEV come from the germline V gene (reference sequence). This CDR3 spans 16 amino acids. V was clipped by 6 bases and J by 2 bases; unmatched bases: 7. CDR3 nucleotide sequence: TGTGCCAGCAGCGGACTAGCGGGTGGATACACAGATACGCAGTATTTT. This codes for CASSGLAGGYTDTQYF.

The chain uses TRBV18 and TRBJ1-3; 7 bases map to TRBD1. V lost 3 bases and J lost 6; bases outside the gene matches: 5. In germline, CDR1 is KGHSH, CDR2 LQKENI. The CDR3 consists of 14 residues. The CDR3 loop reads CASSPKGGQNTIYF. Here the CDR3 DNA reads TGTGCCAGCTCACCGAAAGGGGGCCAAAACACCATATATTTT. Based on the CDR3 plus reference TRBV18 and TRBJ1-3, the full variable domain is NAGVMQNPRHLVRRRGQEARLRCSPMKGHSHVYWYRQLPEEGLKFMVYLQKENIIDESGMPKERFSAEFPKEGPSILRIQQVVRGDSAAYFCASSPKGGQNTIYFGEGSWLTVV.

The genes are TRBV19 and TRBJ2-7; D not certain. The CDR3 is 15 residues long. V lost 3 bases, J lost 2 bases, and 14 bases lay in between. Looked up from germline, CDR1 is LNHDA and CDR2 is SQIVND (reference sequence). The CDR3 sequence: CASSISEGSTYEQYF. The CDR3 DNA reads TGTGCCAGTAGTATTTCCGAAGGCAGTACCTACGAGCAGTACTTC.

This chain connects TRBV5-6 to TRBJ2-2; maybe TRBD1 (6 bases). V lost 4 bases and J 7 bases, leaving 17 bases between the germline ends. The CDR3 runs to 15 residues. Germline lookup yields CDR1 SGHDT and CDR2 YYEEEE. The CDR3 DNA is TGTGCCAGCAGCCCGGGTGCAGGGGAACGCGGGGAGCTGTTTTTT. It translates to CASSPGAGERGELFF.

The chain uses TRBV9 and TRBJ1-2; 9 bases are a match to TRBD1. The J segment lost 6 bases and the V segment lost 2 bases, leaving 5 bases of the junction unmatched. CDR1 is SGDLS, CDR2 YYNGEE, per germline. CDR3 length equals 14 residues. CDR3 sequence: CASSVAGQGNGYTF. CDR3 DNA sequence: TGTGCCAGCAGCGTGGCGGGACAGGGTAATGGCTACACCTTC.

This clone was seen at least ten times. The rearrangement uses TRBV2 and TRBJ1-1; no clear D gene. This CDR3 comprises 13 residues. Deletions cut 3 bases from V and 5 bases from J, with 10 bases between. From germline, CDR1 is SNHLY and CDR2 FYNNEI. The CDR3 protein is CASSERDETEAFF. The CDR3 coding sequence is TGTGCCAGCAGTGAGAGGGATGAGACTGAAGCTTTCTTT.

This sequence joins TRBV7-2 and TRBJ1-5; 8 bases agree with TRBD1. The CDR3 is made up of 15 amino acids. Germline-derived CDR1 and CDR2 are SGHTA and FQGNSA. After removal of 6 bases from V and 4 bases from J, the junction contained 8 bases not matched to a gene. The CDR3 loop reads CASRPDRGLNQPQHF. The CDR3 bases are TGTGCCAGCAGGCCTGACAGGGGCCTTAATCAGCCCCAGCATTTT.

This chain links TRBV13 with TRBJ1-1, with D possibly being TRBD1 (5 bases). The CDR3 contains 16 residues. Germline V gene lookup returns CDR1 PRHDT and CDR2 FYEKMQ (reference sequence). The V gene lost 5 bases and the J gene lost 0 bases, with 16 bases spanning the gap. CDR3 loop: CASSPEGPLMNTEAFF. CDR3 in DNA: TGTGCCAGCAGCCCCGAGGGACCGCTCATGAACACTGAAGCTTTCTTT.

This clone was counted a few times. V and J are TRBV6-6 and TRBJ1-4; perhaps TRBD1 as D (5 bases). The CDR3 runs to 13 residues. CDR1 is MNHNY and CDR2 is SVGAGI in the germline V gene (reference sequence). The germline V and J ends were trimmed by 11 bases and 7 bases, with 17 bases remaining between them. The CDR3 loop reads CAGLRAIGEKLFF. CDR3 DNA: TGTGCCGGGCTCAGGGCCATCGGTGAAAAACTGTTTTTT.

The chain is built from TRBV5-6 and TRBJ1-4; 10 positions match TRBD1. Germline V gene data show CDR1 as SGHDT and CDR2 as YYEEEE. V lost 2 bases to trimming and J lost 7 bases; unmatched junction nucleotides: 2. This CDR3 has 14 amino acids. The CDR3 protein is CASSFGQGVEKLFF. CDR3 coding DNA: TGTGCCAGCAGCTTTGGACAGGGGGTTGAAAAACTGTTTTTT.

The V gene is TRBV5-1, the J gene TRBJ2-5, with unresolved D. V lost 4 bases to trimming and J lost 0 bases, with 10 bases between them. This CDR3 spans 14 amino acids. Germline CDR1 is SGHRS and CDR2 is YFSETQ. The CDR3 nucleotides read TGCGCCAGCAGCCCCGCGGTGTACCAAGAGACCCAGTACTTC. Residues: CASSPAVYQETQYF.

With respect to this clone: Other nucleotide sequences in the sample specify the same CDR3. This chain uses TRBV9 with TRBJ2-5; the match to TRBD2 covers 12 bases. J lost 4 bases, V lost 2 bases, and 3 bases had no gene match. This CDR3 has 15 residues. Germline CDR1 reads SGDLS; CDR2 reads YYNGEE. The CDR3 DNA reads as TGTGCCAGCAGCGTGACTAGCGGGGGTGGAGAGACCCAGTACTTC. Protein sequence: CASSVTSGGGETQYF.

This clone was counted between two and nine times. The chain links TRBV5-8 to TRBJ2-7; no clear D gene. Deletions cut 4 bases from V and 6 bases from J, with 5 bases between. The CDR3 runs to 10 residues. In germline, CDR1 is SGHTS, CDR2 YDEGEE. DNA for the CDR3: TGTGCCAGCAGCGCGTTCGAGCAGTACTTC. Protein: CASSAFEQYF. The full variable domain, completed using reference TRBV5-8 and TRBJ2-7, is EAGVTQSPTHLIKTRGQQATLRCSPISGHTSVYWYQQALGLGLQFLLWYDEGEERNRGNFPPRFSGRQFPNYSSELNVNALELEDSALYLCASSAFEQYFGPGTRLTVT.

The chain is built from TRBV11-2 and TRBJ2-3, with 14 nucleotides matching TRBD2. The length of the CDR3 is 17 residues. V was pared by 5 bases and J by 5 bases, with 9 bases of the junction left unmatched. Looked up from germline, CDR1 is SGHAT and CDR2 is FQNNGV. The CDR3 region is CASSLGTSGGRKDTQYF. As DNA, the CDR3 is TGTGCCAGCAGCCTAGGGACTAGCGGGGGCCGTAAAGATACGCAGTATTTT.